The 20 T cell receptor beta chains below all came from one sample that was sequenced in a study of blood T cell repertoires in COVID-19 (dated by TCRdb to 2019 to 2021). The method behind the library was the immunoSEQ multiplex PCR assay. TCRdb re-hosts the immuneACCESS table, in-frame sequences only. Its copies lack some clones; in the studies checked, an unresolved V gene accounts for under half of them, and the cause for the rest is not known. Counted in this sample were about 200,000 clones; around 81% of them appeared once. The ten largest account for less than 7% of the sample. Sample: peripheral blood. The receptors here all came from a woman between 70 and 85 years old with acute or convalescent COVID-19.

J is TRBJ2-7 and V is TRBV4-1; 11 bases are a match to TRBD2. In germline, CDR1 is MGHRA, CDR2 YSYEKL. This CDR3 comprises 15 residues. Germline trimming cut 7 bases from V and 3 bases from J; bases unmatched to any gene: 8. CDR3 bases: TGCGCCAGCAAACCCGGGACTAGCGGAAACTACGAGCAGTACTTC. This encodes CASKPGTSGNYEQYF.

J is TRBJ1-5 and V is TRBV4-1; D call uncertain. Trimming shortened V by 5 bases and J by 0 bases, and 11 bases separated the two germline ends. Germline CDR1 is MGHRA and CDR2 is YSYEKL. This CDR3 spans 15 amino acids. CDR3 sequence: CASSSQYYSNQPQHF. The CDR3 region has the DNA TGCGCCAGCAGCTCACAGTATTATAGCAATCAGCCCCAGCATTTT.

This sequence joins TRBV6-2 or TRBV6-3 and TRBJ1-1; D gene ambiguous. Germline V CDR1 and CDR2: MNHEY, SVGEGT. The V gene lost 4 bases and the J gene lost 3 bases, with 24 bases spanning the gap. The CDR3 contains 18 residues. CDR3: CASSSWFGVELEDTEAFF. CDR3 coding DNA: TGTGCCAGCAGTTCTTGGTTCGGGGTCGAACTGGAGGACACTGAAGCTTTCTTT.

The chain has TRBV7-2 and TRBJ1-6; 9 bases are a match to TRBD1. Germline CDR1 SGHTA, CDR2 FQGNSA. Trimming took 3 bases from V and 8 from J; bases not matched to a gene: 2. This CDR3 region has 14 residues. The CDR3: CASSLRTGDSPLHF. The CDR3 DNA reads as TGTGCCAGCAGCTTGAGGACAGGGGATTCACCCCTCCACTTT.

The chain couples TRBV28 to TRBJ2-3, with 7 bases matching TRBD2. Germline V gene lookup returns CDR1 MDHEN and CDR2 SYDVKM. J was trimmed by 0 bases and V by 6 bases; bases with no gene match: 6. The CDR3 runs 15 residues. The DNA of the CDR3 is TGTGCCAGCAGCTCGGGAGGCCAAAGCACAGATACGCAGTATTTT. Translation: CASSSGGQSTDTQYF.

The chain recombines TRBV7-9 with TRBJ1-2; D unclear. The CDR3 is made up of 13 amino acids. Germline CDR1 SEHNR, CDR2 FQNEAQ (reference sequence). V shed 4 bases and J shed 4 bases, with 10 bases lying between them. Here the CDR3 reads CASSSVGVYGYTF. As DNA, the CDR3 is TGTGCCAGCAGCTCAGTCGGAGTCTATGGCTACACCTTC.

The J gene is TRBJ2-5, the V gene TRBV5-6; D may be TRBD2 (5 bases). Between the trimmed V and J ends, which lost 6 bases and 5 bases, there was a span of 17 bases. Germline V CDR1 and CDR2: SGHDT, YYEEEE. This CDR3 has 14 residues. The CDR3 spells CASTMDRKRETQYF. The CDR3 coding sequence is TGTGCCAGCACCATGGACCGCAAGCGGGAGACCCAGTACTTC.

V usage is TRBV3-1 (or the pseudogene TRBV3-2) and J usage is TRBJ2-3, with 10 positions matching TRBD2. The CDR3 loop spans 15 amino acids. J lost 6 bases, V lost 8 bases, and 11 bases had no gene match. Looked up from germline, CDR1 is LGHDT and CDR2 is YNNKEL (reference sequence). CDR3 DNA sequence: TGTGCCAGCTCTACTAGCGGGATTCTGGGGGATACGCAGTATTTT. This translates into CASSTSGILGDTQYF.

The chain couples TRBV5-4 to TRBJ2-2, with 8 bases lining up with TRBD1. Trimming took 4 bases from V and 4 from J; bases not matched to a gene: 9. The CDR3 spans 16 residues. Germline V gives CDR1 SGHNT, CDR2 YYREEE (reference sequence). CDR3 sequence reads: CASSRNQGAGTGELFF. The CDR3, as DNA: TGTGCCAGCAGCCGCAATCAGGGGGCGGGCACCGGGGAGCTGTTTTTT.

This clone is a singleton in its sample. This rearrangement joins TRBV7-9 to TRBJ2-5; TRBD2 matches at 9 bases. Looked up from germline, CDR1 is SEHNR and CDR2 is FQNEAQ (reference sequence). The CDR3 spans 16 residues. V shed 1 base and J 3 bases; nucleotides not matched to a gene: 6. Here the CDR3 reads CASSLGLAGRKETQYF. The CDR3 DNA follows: TGTGCCAGCAGCTTAGGTCTAGCGGGAAGGAAAGAGACCCAGTACTTC.

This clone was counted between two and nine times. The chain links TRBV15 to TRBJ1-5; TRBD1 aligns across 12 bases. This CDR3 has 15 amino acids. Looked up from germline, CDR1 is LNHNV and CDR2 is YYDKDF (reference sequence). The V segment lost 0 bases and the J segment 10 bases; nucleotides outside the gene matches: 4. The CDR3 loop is CATSREGTGGEPQHF. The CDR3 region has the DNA TGTGCCACCAGCAGAGAAGGGACAGGGGGCGAACCCCAGCATTTT.

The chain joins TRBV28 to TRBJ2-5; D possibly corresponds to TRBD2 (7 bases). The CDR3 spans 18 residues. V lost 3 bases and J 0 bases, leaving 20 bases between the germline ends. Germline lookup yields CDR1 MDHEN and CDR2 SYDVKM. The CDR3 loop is CASSLTLGRGGHQETQYF. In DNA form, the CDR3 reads TGTGCCAGCAGTTTGACCCTGGGAAGGGGGGGTCACCAAGAGACCCAGTACTTC.

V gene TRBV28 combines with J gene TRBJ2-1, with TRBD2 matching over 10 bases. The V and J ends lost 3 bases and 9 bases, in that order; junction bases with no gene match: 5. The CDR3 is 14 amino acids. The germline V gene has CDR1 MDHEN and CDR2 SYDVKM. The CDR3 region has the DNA TGTGCCAGCAGTTTGGCTAGCGGGAGCTTTGAGCAGTTCTTC. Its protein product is CASSLASGSFEQFF.

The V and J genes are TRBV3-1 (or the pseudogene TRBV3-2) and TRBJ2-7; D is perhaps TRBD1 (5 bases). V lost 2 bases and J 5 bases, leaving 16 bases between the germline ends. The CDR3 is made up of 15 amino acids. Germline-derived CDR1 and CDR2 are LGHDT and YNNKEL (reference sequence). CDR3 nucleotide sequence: TGTGCCAGCAGCCAATCCAGGGAAGATAAGGACGAGCAGTACTTC. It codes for CASSQSREDKDEQYF.

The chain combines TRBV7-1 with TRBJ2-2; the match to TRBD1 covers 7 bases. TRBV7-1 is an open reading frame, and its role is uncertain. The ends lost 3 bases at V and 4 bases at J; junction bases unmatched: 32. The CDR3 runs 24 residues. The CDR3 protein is CASSSAVAMWDKQGNLQGTGELFF. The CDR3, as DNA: TGTGCCAGCAGCTCCGCGGTGGCTATGTGGGATAAACAGGGGAATTTACAAGGCACCGGGGAGCTGTTTTTT.

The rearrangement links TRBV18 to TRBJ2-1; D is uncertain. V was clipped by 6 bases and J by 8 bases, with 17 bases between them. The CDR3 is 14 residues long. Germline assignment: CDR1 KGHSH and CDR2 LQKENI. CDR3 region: CASSPQATQDEQFF. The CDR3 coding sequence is TGTGCCAGCTCCCCGCAGGCTACCCAGGATGAGCAGTTCTTC.

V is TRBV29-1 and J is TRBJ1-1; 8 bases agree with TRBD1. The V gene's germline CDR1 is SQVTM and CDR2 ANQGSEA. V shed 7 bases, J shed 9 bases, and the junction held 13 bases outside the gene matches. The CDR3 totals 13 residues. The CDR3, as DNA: TGCAGCGGGGCTGACAGGGGTGCTGCTAAAGCTTTCTTT. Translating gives CSGADRGAAKAFF.

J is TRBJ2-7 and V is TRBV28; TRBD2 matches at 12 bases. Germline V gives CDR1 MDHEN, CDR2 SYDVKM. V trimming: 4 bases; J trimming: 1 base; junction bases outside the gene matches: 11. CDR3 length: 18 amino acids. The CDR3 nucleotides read TGTGCCAGCAGTTCCCCCGGGCTAGCGGGAGGGCTTTCCTACGAGCAGTACTTC. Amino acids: CASSSPGLAGGLSYEQYF.

The CDR3 sequence: CASSRTPGQGAYEQYF. In DNA form, the CDR3 reads TGTGCCAGCAGCCGTACCCCGGGACAGGGGGCCTACGAGCAGTACTTC. The V and J genes are TRBV3-1 (or the pseudogene TRBV3-2) and TRBJ2-7, with 11 bases fitting TRBD1. The CDR3 covers 16 residues. In germline, CDR1 is LGHDT, CDR2 YNNKEL (reference sequence). Trimming at V came to 4 bases and at J to 2 bases, leaving 7 bases not matched to a gene.

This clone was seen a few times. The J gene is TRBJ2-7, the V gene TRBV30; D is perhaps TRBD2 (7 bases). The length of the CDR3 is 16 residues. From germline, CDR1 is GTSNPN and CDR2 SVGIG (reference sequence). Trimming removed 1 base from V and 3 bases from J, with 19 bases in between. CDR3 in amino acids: CAWSALGGGWHYEQYF. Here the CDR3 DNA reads TGTGCCTGGAGTGCCCTAGGGGGGGGCTGGCACTACGAGCAGTACTTC.